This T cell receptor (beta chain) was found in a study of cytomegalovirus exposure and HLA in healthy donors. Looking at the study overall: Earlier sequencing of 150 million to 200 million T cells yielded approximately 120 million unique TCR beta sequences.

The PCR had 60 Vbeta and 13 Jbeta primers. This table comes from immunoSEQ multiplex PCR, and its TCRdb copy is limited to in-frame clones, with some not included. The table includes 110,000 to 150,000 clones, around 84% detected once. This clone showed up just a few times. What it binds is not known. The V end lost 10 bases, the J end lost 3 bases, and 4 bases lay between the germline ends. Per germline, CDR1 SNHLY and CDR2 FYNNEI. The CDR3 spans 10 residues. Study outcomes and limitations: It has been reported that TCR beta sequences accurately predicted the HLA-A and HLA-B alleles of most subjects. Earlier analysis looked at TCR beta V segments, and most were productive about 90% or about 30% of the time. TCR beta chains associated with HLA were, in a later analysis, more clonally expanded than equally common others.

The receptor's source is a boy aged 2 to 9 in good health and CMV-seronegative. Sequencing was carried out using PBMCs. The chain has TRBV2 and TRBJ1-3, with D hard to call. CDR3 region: CATVGNTIYF. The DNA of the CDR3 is TGTGCCACGGTTGGAAACACCATATATTTT.